This T cell receptor beta chain was identified in a study of beta chain features in type 1 diabetes (dated by TCRdb to the late 2010s). About the investigation overall: Mean age, gender distribution, total cell number and subset yield were not different between patients and healthy donors. Across all samples, 107,917,701 sorted cells were examined, and cell number per subset correlated strongly with RNA yield. In the study, recently diagnosed type 1 diabetes patients and matched healthy donors were compared on the TCRB repertoires of their sorted circulating CD4+ T cell subsets. Regulatory and stem cell-like memory subsets were obtained from only 8 patients and roughly eight healthy donors, while naive and central memory subsets were obtained from all 30 or so donors.

The entire amount of isolated RNA was reverse transcribed using the High Capacity cDNA Reverse Transcription Kit, so the sequenced TCRB transcripts were expressed ones. Naive, central memory and regulatory T cell samples underwent deep immunoSEQ sequencing, averaging about 3.57 million total reads per sample. After sorted cells were lysed in RLT buffer, RNA was extracted with DNase-treated RNeasy Micro or Mini kits, with the choice depending on cell number. Each cell subset was processed separately to prevent cross-contamination, with patient and healthy donor samples processed together. TCRB sequences were amplified from cDNA with the immunoSEQ multiplex PCR, producing 87-bp fragments spanning the CDR3 region. Sequencing of the amplicons was performed on the Illumina HiSeq platform. In the authors' own workflow: PCR bias was corrected computationally using synthetic template baselines, and reads within Hamming distance 2 were collapsed, with unmergeable singletons discarded. Reads were aligned against IMGT to assign V, D and J genes, CDR3 length and insertions or deletions at six rearrangement sites. Within each subset, clonotype counts were normalized to the number of sorted cells before true diversity and Gini coefficients were calculated with the tcR R package. The overlap coefficient, calculated on TCRB nucleotide sequences, was used to measure repertoire sharing. As a proxy for the pre-selection repertoire, out-of-frame TCRB sequences from naive cells were analyzed. TCRdb retrieved this table from immuneACCESS and kept in-frame rearrangements only. Not all clones are present; in checked studies, unresolved V genes account for under half, and no reason is known for the remainder. V and J calls and clone size are given by that table; D and trimming were obtained from the DNA. For this sample there are hundreds of thousands of clones; under 15% appear just once. In total, the top ten clones hold less than 0.025% of the sample.

CDR1 SEHNR and CDR2 FQNEAQ are derived from the germline V gene (reference sequence). The CDR3 runs 14 residues from the cysteine to the phenylalanine. Only the CDR3 region is kept as DNA, spanning 42 bases read in frame from base 1. V and J are truncated by 5 bases and 0 bases respectively, leaving an intervening sequence of 11 bases. As for this clone: The clone's antigen remains unknown. No qualities accompany the bases; no much larger clone lies one base away. The sample carries other DNA sequences with the same CDR3.

What the authors observed across the whole study: Because cDNA rather than genomic DNA was sequenced, highly expressing activated cells could have been over-represented, although no difference in activation and CD3 levels was found between groups. Only small numbers of individuals were included in the HLA sub-analyses, which left unresolved whether HLA type had any influence on TCRB rearrangement. A moderate but significant shortening of TCRB CDR3 length was observed in type 1 diabetes patients in all four CD4+ subsets. PCR might favor shorter templates, but patient and control samples were amplified and corrected together, so any skew would affect both groups equally. Naive, central memory and regulatory TCRB repertoires appeared to be more alike among patients than among healthy donors. Fewer insertions and more nucleotide deletions at VDJ recombination sites were observed in patients with type 1 diabetes, implying thymic rearrangement abnormalities.

Each donor gave one peripheral blood draw, averaging about 100 mL, which was collected into heparinised tubes. Naive, central memory, regulatory and stem cell-like memory CD4+ T cells were sorted on a BD FACSAria II using a panel including CD45RO, CCR7, CD25, CD127, CD95 and CD27. Every sorted population had a purity above 95%. PBMCs were isolated right away by Lymphoprep density gradient centrifugation and were stained directly, without culture. So that batch effects would be minimized, each experiment stained and sorted samples in pairs, pairing one healthy donor with one patient. The V and J segments used are TRBV7-9 and TRBJ2-7, with the D gene call left open. Sequences were obtained from naive CD4+ T cells from blood. The cell subset or site label corresponds to: true naive CD4+ T cells. This receptor was taken from a man in his late teens or twenties with type 1 diabetes. The DNA sequence follows: TGTGCCAGCAGCCCCGGCGGCGACTCCTACGAGCAGTACTTC. This codes for CASSPGGDSYEQYF.